A single sample gave rise to the 16 T cell receptor beta chains below, sequenced in a study of early T cells in non-severe SARS-CoV-2 infection. TCRdb itself ran the 5' RACE reads through MiXCR, one entry per CDR3 protein. Here the sample spans tens of thousands of distinct CDR3 sequences, approximately 9.3% being singletons. Specimen: whole blood. Receptors originate from an adult who was a healthcare worker with PCR-confirmed SARS-CoV-2 infection or an uninfected control (not recorded which).

There are many counts of this clonotype. The rearrangement uses TRBV6-2 or TRBV6-3 and TRBJ2-7; D is unresolved. Germline V gene lookup returns CDR1 MNHEY and CDR2 SVGEGT. Trimming stripped 1 base from V and 5 bases from J, with 15 bases between. CDR3 length: 15 amino acids. The CDR3 here is CASSYFWAPGDEQYF. For the CDR3, the DNA is TGTGCCAGCAGTTACTTTTGGGCACCTGGCGACGAGCAGTACTTC.

The chain links TRBV12-3 or TRBV12-4 to TRBJ2-5; TRBD2 agrees at 8 bases. CDR3 length: 16 amino acids. Trimming at V came to 4 bases and at J to 5 bases, leaving 12 bases not matched to a gene. The CDR3 sequence is CASSSGVAGWGETQYF. Written as DNA, the CDR3 is TGTGCCAGCAGTTCGGGCGTAGCGGGATGGGGGGAGACCCAGTACTTC.

This clonotype was seen at least ten times. The chain recombines TRBV7-2 with TRBJ1-3; D is undetermined. Germline CDR1 SGHTA, CDR2 FQGNSA. The length of the CDR3 is 14 residues. V was cut by 8 bases and J by 1 base, with 12 bases left in between. The chain's CDR3 is CASPLSGSGNTIYF. The CDR3, as DNA: TGTGCCAGCCCTTTATCTGGTTCTGGAAACACCATATATTTT.

In its sample, this clonotype was seen a few times. The V gene is TRBV12-3 or TRBV12-4, the J gene TRBJ2-5; D is possibly TRBD1 (6 bases). There are 14 residues in the CDR3. The V end was cut by 5 bases, the J end by 5 bases, with 15 bases between. This CDR3 is CASSTGFLLETQYF. The CDR3 nucleotides read TGTGCCAGCAGTACAGGGTTTTTACTGGAGACCCAGTACTTC.

The chain has TRBV11-3 and TRBJ2-3; no firm D call. The CDR3 contains 13 residues. V lost 3 bases to trimming and J lost 2 bases, with 6 bases between them. Germline lookup yields CDR1 SGHNT and CDR2 YENEEA. This CDR3 is CASSLESTDTQYF. The DNA for the CDR3 is TGTGCCAGCAGCTTGGAATCCACAGATACGCAGTATTTT.

Points on this clonotype: Given a much more abundant clone one base away, this may be a read error. The J gene is TRBJ1-1, the V gene TRBV5-1; D perhaps matches TRBD1 (5 bases). V was shortened by 1 base and J by 0 bases, with 7 bases between the two germline ends. The CDR3 has 14 residues. Germline V gene lookup returns CDR1 SGHRS and CDR2 YFSETQ. CDR3 coding DNA: TGCGCCAGCAGCTTGTTACAGGTGAACACTGAAGCTTTCTTT. It codes for CASSLLQVNTEAFF.

This clonotype was observed many times. The chain has TRBV6-1 and TRBJ2-2, with D maybe TRBD1 (5 bases). V was shortened by 2 bases and J by 7 bases, with 11 bases between the two germline ends. This CDR3 comprises 14 residues. CDR1 is MNHNS and CDR2 is SASEGT in the germline V gene. The CDR3 here is CASSEQGAGGELFF. Here the CDR3 DNA reads TGTGCCAGCAGTGAACAGGGTGCCGGCGGGGAGCTGTTTTTT.

V is TRBV29-1 and J is TRBJ2-3; tentatively, D is TRBD2 (5 bases). The ends were cut back, 7 bases at V and 4 bases at J, with 12 bases in the middle. This CDR3 spans 12 amino acids. CDR1 and CDR2 from the germline V gene are SQVTM and ANQGSEA. CDR3 in DNA: TGCAGCGCTCAACTCGGGGCAGATACGCAGTATTTT. Its translation: CSAQLGADTQYF.

Regarding this clonotype: Given a much more abundant clone one base away, this may be a read error. The chain carries TRBV20-1 and TRBJ2-7; a weak D match, TRBD2 (6 bases). The CDR3 sequence is 14 residues long. V was cut by 6 bases and J by 0 bases, with 15 bases left in between. The V gene's germline CDR1 is DFQATT and CDR2 SNEGSKA (reference sequence). In DNA form, the CDR3 reads TGCAGTGCCTTAGCGGACGGGAGCTCCTACGAGCAGTACTTC. This sequence encodes CSALADGSSYEQYF.

This chain connects TRBV20-1 to TRBJ1-1; D ambiguous. Germline V gene lookup returns CDR1 DFQATT and CDR2 SNEGSKA (reference sequence). Trimming pared 7 bases from V and 1 base from J, leaving 10 bases between. The length of the CDR3 is 12 residues. Written as DNA, the CDR3 is TGCAGTGGACTACGACGGAACACTGAAGCTTTCTTT. Translating it yields CSGLRRNTEAFF.

The V and J genes are TRBV29-1 and TRBJ2-7; 7 bases map to TRBD1. Looked up from germline, CDR1 is SQVTM and CDR2 is ANQGSEA. J was trimmed by 2 bases and V by 4 bases; bases with no gene match: 11. This CDR3 has 15 residues. The CDR3 loop is CSVAGLTGQTYEQYF. DNA of the CDR3: TGCAGCGTTGCGGGCTTGACAGGGCAGACCTACGAGCAGTACTTC.

This clonotype was counted at least ten times. This rearrangement joins TRBV4-2 to TRBJ2-7; D possibly corresponds to TRBD1 (6 bases). The CDR3 sequence is 14 residues long. The germline CDR1 and CDR2 sequences are LGHNA and YNFKEQ. Trimming stripped 1 base from V and 1 base from J, with 8 bases between. The CDR3 sequence is CASSQVGGSYEQYF. Here the CDR3 DNA reads TGTGCCAGCAGCCAAGTAGGGGGATCCTACGAGCAGTACTTC.

This clonotype was observed many times. CDR3 amino acids: CASTLGGRGSHEQYF. CDR3 DNA: TGTGCCAGCACCCTTGGCGGGAGAGGGTCCCACGAGCAGTACTTC. The chain has TRBV27 and TRBJ2-7; TRBD2 aligns across 7 bases. The CDR3 covers 15 residues. CDR1 and CDR2 from the germline V gene are MNHEY and SMNVEV (reference sequence). V was clipped by 7 bases and J by 5 bases; unmatched bases: 14.

This clonotype turned up a few times. V gene TRBV7-2 combines with J gene TRBJ2-1, with TRBD2 matching over 9 bases. Losses at the gene ends were 4 bases for V and 10 bases for J; bases not matched to a gene: 8. Germline V gene data show CDR1 as SGHTA and CDR2 as FQGNSA. This CDR3 is built from 14 residues. In DNA, the CDR3 is TGTGCCAGCAGCTCACCGAACGCGGGAGGGGAGCAGTTCTTC. Translating it yields CASSSPNAGGEQFF. Together with reference TRBV7-2 and TRBJ2-1, the CDR3 gives the full variable domain: GAGVSQSPSNKVTEKGKDVELRCDPISGHTALYWYRQSLGQGLEFLIYFQGNSAPDKSGLPSDRFSAERTGGSVSTLTIQRTQQEDSAVYLCASSSPNAGGEQFFGPGTRLTVL.

The CDR3 DNA reads TGTGCCAGCACCGACGGACAGGGGGCGATCGGGGAGCTGTTTTTT. It yields the protein CASTDGQGAIGELFF. This sequence joins TRBV2 and TRBJ2-2; 11 bases agree with TRBD1. The CDR3 runs 15 residues. Germline V CDR1 and CDR2: SNHLY, FYNNEI. With 7 bases clipped from V and 7 bases from J, the junction kept 8 bases outside the gene matches.

This clonotype was recorded at least ten times. CDR3 sequence reads: CASSASVGANVLTF. The CDR3 coding sequence is TGTGCCAGCAGTGCGAGCGTAGGGGCCAACGTCCTGACTTTC. The chain is built from TRBV25-1 and TRBJ2-6; no firm D call. CDR3 length: 14 residues. Trimming shortened V by 4 bases and J by 4 bases, and 8 bases separated the two germline ends. CDR1 and CDR2 (germline): MGHDK, SYGVNS.